This TCR beta chain is from a study of blood T cells in healthy people across ages. The wider study: Template switching picked up about one barcoded beta molecule for each two T cells. Whole-study findings and limits: Naive and antigen-experienced cells could not be conclusively compared, given unsorted PBMCs.

A second about 7 to 12 cycle PCR used barcoded and J-beta primers. Using its own MiXCR run on the 5' RACE reads, TCRdb lists one record per CDR3 protein. The sample shows around 900,000 distinct CDR3 sequences, around 30% of them seen only once. With 3 bases removed from V and 6 bases from J, the gap between germline ends came to 16 bases. CDR3 length: 15 amino acids. Germline CDR1 and CDR2: SNHLY and FYNNEI. Aged roughly 6 to 90, donors were systemically healthy Caucasians from Russia. This clonotype was seen repeatedly, ten times or more. What it binds is unknown. The clonotype originates from a woman aged 80 or over in good health. The chain combines TRBV2 with TRBJ2-3; D might be TRBD2 (7 bases). Sequenced sample: blood. The CDR3 protein is CASSEWGGPVDTQYF. The CDR3 DNA reads TGTGCCAGCAGTGAGTGGGGGGGCCCCGTGGATACGCAGTATTTT.